The clone carrying this T cell receptor (beta chain) was seen just once. Its matching antigen is unknown. This record belongs to a study of a mutant IDH1 vaccine in newly diagnosed glioma. Across the whole study: The study gave patients eight vaccinations in weeks 1, 3, 5, 7, 11, 15, 19, 23. Mean patient age was roughly 43 years; 62.5% were male and 37.5% female.

CDR1 SNHLY and CDR2 FYNNEI come from the germline V gene. Between the trimmed V and J ends, which lost 2 bases and 0 bases, there was a span of 8 bases. The CDR3 covers 15 residues. Regarding time point: week 23, last vaccination. Vaccine doses each comprised 300 ug of mutant IDH1 20-mer peptide, with topical imiquimod. Method: immunoSEQ multiplex PCR; TCRdb's copy keeps in-frame clones and lacks some. The table has tens of thousands of clones, 75% to 95% seen once; the top ten hold around 3.9%. The receptor's source is a man aged 50-60 years with glioma. Sequenced material: PBMCs, taken from a glioma patient whose treatment included an IDH1 peptide vaccine. The chain links TRBV2 to TRBJ2-1; TRBD1 is a possible D gene (5 bases). The chain's CDR3 is CASSEHRSSYNEQFF. The CDR3 coding sequence is TGTGCCAGCAGTGAACACAGGAGCTCCTACAATGAGCAGTTCTTC. The full variable domain, with the rest looked up from reference TRBV2 and TRBJ2-1, is EPEVTQTPSHQVTQMGQEVILRCVPISNHLYFYWYRQILGQKVEFLVSFYNNEISEKSEIFDDQFSVERPDGSNFTLKIRSTKLEDSAMYFCASSEHRSSYNEQFFGPGTRLTVL.